Each of the 28 T cell receptor beta chains below was sequenced from the same sample in a study of T cell changes during pregnancy in multiple sclerosis. Sequenced by immunoSEQ multiplex PCR; TCRdb stores in-frame clones only, minus some. Altogether fewer than 85,000 clones are present, 90% to 95% being singletons, with the ten largest covering more than 1%. Here the sequenced sample was peripheral blood, taken in the second trimester of pregnancy. Receptor source: a female donor with multiple sclerosis, enrolled in a pregnancy study.

The J gene is TRBJ1-1, the V gene TRBV5-1, with D tentatively TRBD1 (5 bases). CDR1 is SGHRS, CDR2 YFSETQ, per germline. The V and J ends lost 0 bases and 2 bases respectively, with 8 bases between them. The CDR3 sequence is 14 residues long. The CDR3 coding sequence is TGCGCCAGCAGCTTGGGACAGCCCAACACTGAAGCTTTCTTT. It encodes CASSLGQPNTEAFF.

J is TRBJ2-7 and V is TRBV7-9; 9 nucleotides match TRBD1. The germline V gene encodes CDR1 SEHNR and CDR2 FQNEAQ (reference sequence). The length of the CDR3 is 14 residues. V shed 5 bases, J shed 6 bases, and the junction held 8 bases outside the gene matches. CDR3 bases: TGTGCCAGCAGCACAGGGGGCGCGGTACGCGAGCAGTACTTC. Protein product: CASSTGGAVREQYF.

The chain couples TRBV29-1 to TRBJ1-1; D gene ambiguous. The length of the CDR3 is 13 residues. Trimming took 3 bases from V and 4 from J, leaving 12 bases between them. Germline V gene sequence: CDR1 SQVTM, CDR2 ANQGSEA. DNA for the CDR3: TGCAGCGTTGAGGAGGGCTTGGGCACTGAAGCTTTCTTT. It is translated as CSVEEGLGTEAFF.

This clone has just one count. The genes are TRBV9 and TRBJ2-1; TRBD1 might be the D (7 bases). The CDR3 covers 15 residues. V was shortened by 3 bases and J by 6 bases, with 16 bases between the two germline ends. Germline V gives CDR1 SGDLS, CDR2 YYNGEE. The CDR3 DNA sequence: TGTGCCAGCAGCGCTACAGGGGAGGTGATCAATGAGCAGTTCTTC. Translating gives CASSATGEVINEQFF.

This sequence joins TRBV2 and TRBJ2-3; D is perhaps TRBD2 (6 bases). Trimming cost V 8 bases and J 3 bases, with 18 bases left between them. This CDR3 contains 15 residues. In germline, CDR1 is SNHLY, CDR2 FYNNEI. CDR3 loop: CASVIGMGGTDTQYF. CDR3 sequence (DNA): TGTGCCAGCGTTATAGGGATGGGGGGAACAGATACGCAGTATTTT.

The chain combines TRBV5-6 with TRBJ2-5; 7 bases fit TRBD1. The V gene end was trimmed by 0 bases and the J gene end by 2 bases; junction bases not matched to a gene: 4. The CDR3 extends over 15 amino acids. The germline V gene encodes CDR1 SGHDT and CDR2 YYEEEE. The CDR3 DNA reads TGTGCCAGCAGCTTGGCCGGCAGGGGGCAAGAGACCCAGTACTTC. Its translation: CASSLAGRGQETQYF.

CDR3 protein: CASRGFSGSPETQYF. The CDR3 coding sequence is TGTGCCAGCAGAGGATTCAGCGGGAGTCCAGAGACCCAGTACTTC. This chain links TRBV6-1 with TRBJ2-5, with TRBD2 identical over 8 bases. CDR3 length: 15 residues. Germline V gene data show CDR1 as MNHNS and CDR2 as SASEGT. V gave up 6 bases and J gave up 4 bases; unmatched junction bases: 10.

J is TRBJ2-4 and V is TRBV5-1, with D possibly TRBD1 on 6 matching bases. Germline assignment: CDR1 SGHRS and CDR2 YFSETQ. This CDR3 is built from 13 residues. V lost 1 base, J lost 5 bases, and 7 bases lay in between. DNA of the CDR3: TGCGCCAGCAGCTTGACAGGGCAAAACATTCAGTACTTC. Translating it yields CASSLTGQNIQYF. Based on the CDR3 plus reference TRBV5-1 and TRBJ2-4, the full variable domain is KAGVTQTPRYLIKTRGQQVTLSCSPISGHRSVSWYQQTPGQGLQFLFEYFSETQRNKGNFPGRFSGRQFSNSRSEMNVSTLELGDSALYLCASSLTGQNIQYFGAGTRLSVL.

V and J are TRBV7-2 and TRBJ1-1; D is unclear. CDR3 length equals 15 residues. Per germline, CDR1 SGHTA and CDR2 FQGNSA. The V gene lost 4 bases and the J gene lost 1 base, with 13 bases spanning the gap. CDR3 region: CASSWALSGNTEAFF. The CDR3 DNA is TGTGCCAGCAGCTGGGCCTTGTCAGGGAACACTGAAGCTTTCTTT.

CDR3 nucleotides: TGTGCCAGCAGCCTCCCGGGACAGCTTTATGGCTACACCTTC. As protein: CASSLPGQLYGYTF. This chain joins TRBV5-4 and TRBJ1-2; 7 bases align to TRBD1. V trimming: 4 bases; J trimming: 5 bases; junction bases outside the gene matches: 8. CDR3 length: 14 residues. Germline CDR1 and CDR2: SGHNT and YYREEE (reference sequence).

This clone was recorded once. The genes are TRBV4-2 and TRBJ2-1; 13 bases are shared with TRBD2. This CDR3 has 20 amino acids. Per the germline V gene, CDR1 is LGHNA and CDR2 is YNFKEQ. V was pared by 2 bases and J by 4 bases, with 14 bases of the junction left unmatched. The CDR3 loop reads CASSQLIGTSGTARYNEQFF. Here the CDR3 DNA reads TGTGCCAGCAGCCAACTAATCGGGACTAGCGGGACGGCCCGTTACAATGAGCAGTTCTTC.

The CDR3 loop reads CVLGGLNTGELFF. For the CDR3, the DNA is TGTGTCCTCGGGGGGCTAAACACCGGGGAGCTGTTTTTT. The genes are TRBV6-1 and TRBJ2-2, with TRBD2 as a possible D gene (7 bases). Germline values: CDR1 MNHNS, CDR2 SASEGT. This CDR3 spans 13 amino acids.

V and J are TRBV27 and TRBJ2-7, with 11 bases lining up with TRBD2. This CDR3 is built from 13 residues. V lost 8 bases and J lost 4; bases outside the gene matches: 4. CDR1 and CDR2 from the germline V gene are MNHEY and SMNVEV (reference sequence). CDR3 nucleotides: TGTGCCAGCTCGGTAGCGGGAGGGTACGAGCAGTACTTC. This translates into CASSVAGGYEQYF.

This clone was recorded once. The rearrangement links TRBV6-4 to TRBJ1-2, with no clear D. This CDR3 is built from 15 residues. Trimming removed 5 bases from V and 4 bases from J, with 17 bases in between. CDR1 is MRHNA, CDR2 SNTAGT, per germline. CDR3 protein: CASSRGPGDSYGYTF. The CDR3 DNA follows: TGTGCCAGCAGTCGGGGTCCTGGGGATAGCTATGGCTACACCTTC.

This chain uses TRBV6-1 with TRBJ1-6, with D possibly being TRBD1 (5 bases). Per the germline V gene, CDR1 is MNHNS and CDR2 is SASEGT. V lost 4 bases to trimming and J lost 6 bases, with 19 bases between them. The CDR3 totals 17 residues. The CDR3 sequence is CASSGPPGRGINSPLHF. The CDR3 coding sequence is TGTGCCAGCAGTGGGCCTCCAGGGCGGGGGATTAATTCACCCCTCCACTTT.

The CDR3 is CASSRRGGITKNIQYF. The CDR3 bases are TGTGCCAGCAGTCGACGAGGGGGCATAACCAAAAACATTCAGTACTTC. The rearrangement joins TRBV25-1 to TRBJ2-4, with 7 bases identical to TRBD1. The CDR3 extends over 16 amino acids. The germline V gene encodes CDR1 MGHDK and CDR2 SYGVNS. Germline trimming cut 5 bases from V and 2 bases from J; bases unmatched to any gene: 9.

CDR3 region: CASSPRNSLGADTQYF. CDR3 coding DNA: TGTGCCAGCTCACCAAGGAACTCTCTCGGGGCAGATACGCAGTATTTT. The chain uses TRBV18 and TRBJ2-3; a weak D match, TRBD2 (5 bases). The CDR3 length is 16 residues. Germline CDR1 KGHSH, CDR2 LQKENI. Trimming pared 2 bases from V and 4 bases from J, leaving 16 bases between.

The chain couples TRBV19 to TRBJ2-3, with 8 bases matching TRBD2. V gave up 4 bases and J gave up 4 bases; unmatched junction bases: 1. The CDR3 runs to 13 residues. Germline V gives CDR1 LNHDA, CDR2 SQIVND (reference sequence). The CDR3 protein is CASSTGLADTQYF. The DNA for the CDR3 is TGTGCCAGTAGTACGGGACTAGCAGATACGCAGTATTTT.

V gene TRBV28 combines with J gene TRBJ2-7, with no clear D. Trimming took off 4 bases at V and 1 base at J, with 11 bases between the two ends. This CDR3 contains 14 residues. The V gene's germline CDR1 is MDHEN and CDR2 SYDVKM. The CDR3 bases are TGTGCCAGCAGTTCGCCCGCTACGTCCTACGAGCAGTACTTC. It codes for CASSSPATSYEQYF.

The chain carries TRBV27 and TRBJ2-1; tentatively, D is TRBD1 (6 bases). Trimming stripped 4 bases from V and 8 bases from J, with 12 bases between. There are 13 residues in the CDR3. Germline values: CDR1 MNHEY, CDR2 SMNVEV (reference sequence). CDR3 residues: CASSWSGDDEQFF. The CDR3 DNA is TGTGCCAGCAGTTGGTCAGGGGATGATGAGCAGTTCTTC.

The chain is built from TRBV18 and TRBJ1-2; D not certain. V shed 1 base and J shed 4 bases, with 22 bases lying between them. The germline V gene encodes CDR1 KGHSH and CDR2 LQKENI. The CDR3 covers 18 residues. DNA for the CDR3: TGTGCCAGCTCACCACAGAGGGATAACTCCCCTGCGACCTATGGCTACACCTTC. Its protein product is CASSPQRDNSPATYGYTF.

This clone was seen a single time. The chain carries TRBV7-9 and TRBJ2-7, with 7 bases identical to TRBD2. Germline V CDR1 and CDR2: SEHNR, FQNEAQ (reference sequence). J lost 7 bases, V lost 2 bases, and 8 bases had no gene match. The length of the CDR3 is 14 residues. Here the CDR3 DNA reads TGTGCCAGCAGCTTAAGCAGGGACTATGGGGAGCAGTACTTC. It codes for CASSLSRDYGEQYF.

This clone was seen repeatedly, ten times or more. The chain uses TRBV7-8 and TRBJ2-1, with 11 bases fitting TRBD2. The CDR3 totals 18 residues. The J segment lost 7 bases and the V segment lost 5 bases, leaving 16 bases of the junction unmatched. Germline V gene data show CDR1 as SGHVS and CDR2 as FQNEAQ. For the CDR3, the DNA is TGTGCCAGCAGCCCAAAGGAGCGTAGCGGGAGGGCTGGGAATGAGCAGTTCTTC. It codes for CASSPKERSGRAGNEQFF.

This chain connects TRBV10-3 to TRBJ2-1, with 12 bases that match TRBD2. The junction had 12 bases not matched to a gene; V was cut back by 6 bases and J by 9 bases. Germline V CDR1 and CDR2: ENHRY, SYGVKD. The CDR3 totals 16 residues. The CDR3 loop reads CAISTPSGRAVAEQFF. For the CDR3, the DNA is TGTGCCATCAGCACACCTAGCGGGAGGGCCGTGGCTGAGCAGTTCTTC.

The chain links TRBV6-6 to TRBJ1-5, with D perhaps TRBD1 (5 bases). The germline V gene has CDR1 MNHNY and CDR2 SVGAGI (reference sequence). This CDR3 is built from 11 residues. Trimming pared 0 bases from V and 16 bases from J, leaving 10 bases between. The CDR3 region is CASSYSGHVHF. The CDR3, as DNA: TGTGCCAGCAGTTACTCTGGACACGTACATTTT.

As to this clone: In the same sample, other DNA sequences code for this CDR3. The chain is built from TRBV19 and TRBJ1-2; TRBD1 aligns across 9 bases. The junction had 3 bases not matched to a gene; V was cut back by 6 bases and J by 4 bases. CDR1 and CDR2 from the germline V gene are LNHDA and SQIVND (reference sequence). The CDR3 is made up of 13 amino acids. The CDR3, as DNA: TGTGCCAGTAGGACAGGGGGGTCCTATGGCTACACCTTC. This sequence encodes CASRTGGSYGYTF.

This chain joins TRBV10-1 and TRBJ1-1; 7 bases fit TRBD1. The CDR3 is 13 residues long. CDR1 and CDR2 (germline): WNHNN, SYGVQD (reference sequence). V lost 6 bases and J lost 1; bases outside the gene matches: 2. CDR3 coding DNA: TGCGCCAGCAGGGGGACAGAGAACACTGAAGCTTTCTTT. Protein: CASRGTENTEAFF.

V and J are TRBV19 and TRBJ2-7, with 10 positions matching TRBD2. V shed 5 bases, J shed 3 bases, and the junction held 4 bases outside the gene matches. The CDR3 is made up of 14 amino acids. Germline V gives CDR1 LNHDA, CDR2 SQIVND (reference sequence). The CDR3 DNA reads TGTGCCAGTAGTGAGGGACTAGCGATCTACGAGCAGTACTTC. It codes for CASSEGLAIYEQYF.